This T cell receptor beta chain was identified during a study of CD8+CD57+ T cells in acquired aplastic anemia (dated by TCRdb to 2017 to 2018). Study-level background: A mean of approximately 2.9 ug of DNA, ranging from 0.2 to 27.4 ug, was extracted from sorted CD4+ and CD8+ cells. Healthy donor samples averaged about 10 million reads for CD4+ and roughly 12 million for CD8+ cells.

Profiling of TCR beta VDJ combinations and CDR3 sequences used genomic DNA as the template. An Illumina HiSeq 2000 was used for TCR repertoire sequencing. The source study handled its data this way. Repertoires were assessed using TRBV/TRBJ rearrangement plots, CDR3 size and DJ length profiles, and Simpson's diversity index. The most abundant DNA sequence in the deep sequencing data was taken as the immunodominant clone. CDR3 amino acid sequences were screened for sharing across subjects and compared with published repertoires and the VDJdb database. TCRdb ran its own pipeline on the public reads, namely fastp trimming at Q25 and MiXCR clone calling, and kept in-frame beta chains. All rows with the same CDR3 protein become a single entry with the most common DNA and genes. It is TCRdb's table, rather than the study itself, that gives the V and J calls and clone size. The sample yields 120,000 or so distinct CDR3 sequences; 48% were counted once. The ten most abundant clones make up about 2.5% of the sample.

As regards this clonotype: Its antigen is currently not known. No much larger clonotype is one base removed from it; base qualities were not supplied.

CDR1 and CDR2 (ENHRY, SYGVKD) derive from the germline V gene. The CDR3 measures 14 amino acids from cysteine to phenylalanine. Left in the record is the CDR3 DNA by itself, 42 bases read in frame from the first base. V gives up 0 bases and J gives up 2 bases, and the segment between their germline ends measures 5 bases. The paper's findings and limits, for the study overall: Roughly 30 CD8+ CDR3 sequences were found to be shared between patients and controls, but these sequences appeared to be highly expressed in patients and within the immunodominant clones of the patients. CD8+ Simpson's diversity did not differ significantly between patients and healthy controls (P=0.060).

In this study, sorted CD4+ and CD8+ T cells from the blood of healthy subjects and of severe aplastic anemia patients had their TCR repertoires deep-sequenced. Ficoll-Paque density gradient centrifugation was used to isolate peripheral blood mononuclear cells. Before DNA was extracted, CD4+ and CD8+ T cells were sorted using either FACS or magnetic beads. The chain is assembled from TRBV10-3 and TRBJ1-5, with the D gene uncertain. This receptor was taken from a human donor in good health, serving as a control. The sequencing input was sorted CD4+, CD8+, or CD8+CD57+ T cells (not recorded which) from PBMCs. CDR3 reads: CAISESRGNQPQHF. The nucleotide sequence reads TGTGCCATCAGTGAGTCGCGGGGCAATCAGCCCCAGCATTTT.